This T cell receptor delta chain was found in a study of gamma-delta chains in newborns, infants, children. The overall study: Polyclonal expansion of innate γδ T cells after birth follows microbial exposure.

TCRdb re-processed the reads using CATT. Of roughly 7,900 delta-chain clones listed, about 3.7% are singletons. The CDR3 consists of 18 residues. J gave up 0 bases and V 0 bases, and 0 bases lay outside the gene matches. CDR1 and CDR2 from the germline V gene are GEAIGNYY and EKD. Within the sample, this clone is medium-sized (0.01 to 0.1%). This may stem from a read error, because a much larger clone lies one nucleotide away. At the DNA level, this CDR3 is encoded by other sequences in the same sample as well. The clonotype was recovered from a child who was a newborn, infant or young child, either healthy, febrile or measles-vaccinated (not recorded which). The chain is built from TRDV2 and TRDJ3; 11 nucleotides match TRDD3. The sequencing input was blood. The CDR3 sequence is CACDTTGGYSWDTRQMFF. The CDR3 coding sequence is TGTGCCTGTGACACCACTGGGGGATACTCCTGGGACACCCGACAGATGTTTTTC.